This T cell receptor (beta chain) was recorded in a study of T cell repertoires in ileal Crohn's disease. Findings and limits, study-wide: Compared with non-smokers, active smokers at surgery showed more clonal expansions. Sorted CD8 T cells held more high-frequency clones than CD4.

The V and J ends lost 1 base and 4 bases respectively, with 11 bases between them. The CDR3 contains 15 residues. CDR1 is MGHRA, CDR2 YSYEKL, per germline. Approximately 500 nanograms of biopsy DNA per sample underwent TCRB immunosequencing. TCRdb keeps only in-frame clones here, not all; method: immunoSEQ multiplex PCR. Among about 15,000 clones, about 90% were seen once, and the ten largest hold roughly 5.7%. In this sample, this clone turned up once. Its antigen is as yet unknown. This sequence was found in an adult with Crohn's disease. The rearrangement uses TRBV4-1 and TRBJ1-5; no definite D call. The sample comprised ileal tissue. The CDR3 reads CASSQAGFVNQPQHF. DNA for the CDR3: TGCGCCAGCAGCCAAGCCGGTTTCGTAAATCAGCCCCAGCATTTT.